Listed here are 3 T cell receptor beta chains from one sample, sequenced in a study of blood T cells in healthy people across ages. It was with a sample-barcoded 5' primer and a J-beta primer mix that a second PCR of roughly 7 to 12 cycles was run. In TCRdb, the 5' RACE reads were re-called with MiXCR into one record per CDR3 protein. The sample yields approximately 1.5 million distinct CDR3 sequences, roughly 32% seen once. The specimen was blood. The receptors were gathered from a woman aged 30 to 39 in good health.

This clonotype has just a few counts. This chain uses TRBV19 with TRBJ2-1, with 7 bases identical to TRBD2. This CDR3 is built from 16 residues. Germline assignment: CDR1 LNHDA and CDR2 SQIVND (reference sequence). V shed 11 bases, J shed 6 bases, and the junction held 19 bases outside the gene matches. The CDR3 reads CAASTLAEGRRNEQFF. The CDR3 coding sequence is TGTGCCGCCTCCACCCTAGCGGAGGGACGCCGCAATGAGCAGTTCTTC.

This clonotype was observed many times. V is TRBV10-3 and J is TRBJ2-5; D is unresolved. V dropped 8 bases and J dropped 2 bases, with 15 bases sitting between them. The CDR3 length is 14 residues. CDR1 is ENHRY, CDR2 SYGVKD, per germline. The CDR3 DNA is TGTGCCATCGGCGAGACCCAGAGGCAAGAGACCCAGTACTTC. Residues: CAIGETQRQETQYF.

The chain recombines TRBV30 with TRBJ1-2, with a tentative D call TRBD1 (5 bases). Trimming took 3 bases from V and 5 from J, leaving 7 bases between them. Germline loops: CDR1 GTSNPN, CDR2 SVGIG (reference sequence). The CDR3 sequence is 11 residues long. CDR3 region: CAWRAGYGYTF. The CDR3 nucleotides read TGTGCCTGGAGGGCAGGGTATGGCTACACCTTC. Full variable domain (outside the CDR3, taken from reference TRBV30 and TRBJ1-2): SQTIHQWPATLVQPVGSPLSLECTVEGTSNPNLYWYRQAAGRGLQLLFYSVGIGQISSEVPQNLSASRPQDRQFILSSKKLLLSDSGFYLCAWRAGYGYTFGSGTRLTVV.